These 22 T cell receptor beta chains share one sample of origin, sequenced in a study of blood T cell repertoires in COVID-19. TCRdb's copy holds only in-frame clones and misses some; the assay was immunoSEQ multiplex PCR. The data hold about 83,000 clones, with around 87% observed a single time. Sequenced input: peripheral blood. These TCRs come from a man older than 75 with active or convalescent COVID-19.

The CDR3 loop is CASSPIRAGGTGELFF. As DNA, the CDR3 is TGCGCCAGCAGCCCCATCCGGGCAGGGGGAACCGGGGAGCTGTTTTTT. The chain has TRBV5-1 and TRBJ2-2; TRBD1 matches 7 bases. Germline V lookup: CDR1 SGHRS, CDR2 YFSETQ. CDR3 length: 16 residues. J was trimmed by 5 bases and V by 4 bases; bases with no gene match: 11.

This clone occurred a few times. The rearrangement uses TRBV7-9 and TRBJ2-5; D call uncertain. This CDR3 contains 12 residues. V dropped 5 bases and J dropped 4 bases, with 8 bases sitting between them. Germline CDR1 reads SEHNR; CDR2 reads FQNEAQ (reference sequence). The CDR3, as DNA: TGTGCCAGCAGCGCCAGATTAGAGACCCAGTACTTC. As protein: CASSARLETQYF.

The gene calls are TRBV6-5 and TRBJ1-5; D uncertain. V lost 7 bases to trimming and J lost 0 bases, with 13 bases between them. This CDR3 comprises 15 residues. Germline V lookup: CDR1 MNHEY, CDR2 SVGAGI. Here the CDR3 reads CASKVSGDSNQPQHF. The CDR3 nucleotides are TGTGCCAGCAAGGTGTCAGGTGATAGCAATCAGCCCCAGCATTTT.

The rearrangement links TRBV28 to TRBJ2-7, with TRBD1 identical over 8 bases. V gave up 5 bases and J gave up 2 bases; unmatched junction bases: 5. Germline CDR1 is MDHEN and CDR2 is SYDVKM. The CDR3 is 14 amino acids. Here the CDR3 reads CASSPGGAPYEQYV. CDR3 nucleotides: TGTGCCAGCAGTCCAGGGGGCGCCCCCTACGAGCAGTACGTC.

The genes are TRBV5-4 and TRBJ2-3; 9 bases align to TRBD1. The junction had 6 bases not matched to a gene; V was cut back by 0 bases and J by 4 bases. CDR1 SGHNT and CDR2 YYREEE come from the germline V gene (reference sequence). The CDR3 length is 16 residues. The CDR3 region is CASSLATGGSPDTQYF. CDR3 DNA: TGTGCCAGCAGCTTGGCAACAGGGGGCAGCCCAGATACGCAGTATTTT.

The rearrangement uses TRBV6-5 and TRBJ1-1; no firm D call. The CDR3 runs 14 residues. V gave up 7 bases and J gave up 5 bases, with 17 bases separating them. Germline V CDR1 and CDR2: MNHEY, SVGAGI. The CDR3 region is CASTIVERETEAFF. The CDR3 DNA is TGTGCCAGCACTATTGTCGAAAGGGAGACTGAAGCTTTCTTT.

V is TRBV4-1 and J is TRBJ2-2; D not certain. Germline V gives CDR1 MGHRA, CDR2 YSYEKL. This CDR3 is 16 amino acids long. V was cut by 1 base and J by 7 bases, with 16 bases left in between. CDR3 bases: TGCGCCAGCAGCCAAGCGCCCGGTGGTTTCGGCGGGGAGCTGTTTTTT. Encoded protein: CASSQAPGGFGGELFF.

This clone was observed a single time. The CDR3 here is CASSLNTNYGYTF. The CDR3 bases are TGTGCCAGCAGCTTAAACACTAACTATGGCTACACCTTC. V usage is TRBV11-3 and J usage is TRBJ1-2; unclear D gene. Germline assignment: CDR1 SGHNT and CDR2 YENEEA. This CDR3 is built from 13 residues. With 2 bases removed from V and 0 bases from J, the gap between germline ends came to 4 bases.

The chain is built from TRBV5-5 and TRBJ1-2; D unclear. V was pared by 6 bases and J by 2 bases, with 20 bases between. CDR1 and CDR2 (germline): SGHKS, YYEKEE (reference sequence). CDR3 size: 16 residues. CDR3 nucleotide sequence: TGTGCCAGCACCGAAACCCCCACAGTGCCCAACTATGGCTACACCTTC. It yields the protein CASTETPTVPNYGYTF.

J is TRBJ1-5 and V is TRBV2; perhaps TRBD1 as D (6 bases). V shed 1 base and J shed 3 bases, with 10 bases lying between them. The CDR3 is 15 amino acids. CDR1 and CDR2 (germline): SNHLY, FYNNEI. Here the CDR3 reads CASSEGGQPNQPQHF. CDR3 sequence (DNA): TGTGCCAGCAGTGAAGGGGGGCAGCCCAATCAGCCCCAGCATTTT.

The DNA of the CDR3 is TGTGCCAGCAGTGGGGGGGTGCTAGCTAACTATGGCTACACCTTC. Translated: CASSGGVLANYGYTF. The chain joins TRBV28 to TRBJ1-2; D may be TRBD1 (5 bases). The CDR3 is made up of 15 amino acids. V was cut by 5 bases and J by 0 bases, with 13 bases left in between. Germline assignment: CDR1 MDHEN and CDR2 SYDVKM.

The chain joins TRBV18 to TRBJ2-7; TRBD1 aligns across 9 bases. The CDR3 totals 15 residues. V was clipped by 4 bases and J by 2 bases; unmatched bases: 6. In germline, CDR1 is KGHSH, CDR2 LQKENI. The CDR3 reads CASSLRGQGPYEQYV. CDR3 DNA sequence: TGTGCCAGCTCACTGAGGGGACAGGGCCCCTACGAGCAGTACGTC.

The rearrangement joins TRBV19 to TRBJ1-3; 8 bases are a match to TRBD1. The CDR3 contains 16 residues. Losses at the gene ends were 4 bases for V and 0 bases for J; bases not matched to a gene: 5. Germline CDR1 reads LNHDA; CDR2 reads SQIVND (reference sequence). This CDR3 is CASSTTGGDSGNTIYF. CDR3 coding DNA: TGTGCCAGTAGTACAACAGGGGGAGACTCTGGAAACACCATATATTTT.

CDR3 residues: CASTAGYNQPQHF. CDR3 DNA: TGTGCCAGCACGGCAGGGTACAATCAGCCCCAGCATTTT. The V gene is TRBV2, the J gene TRBJ1-5; possible D gene TRBD1, 5 bases. Germline V gives CDR1 SNHLY, CDR2 FYNNEI. V lost 7 bases to trimming and J lost 3 bases, with 10 bases between them. The CDR3 covers 13 residues.

CDR3 DNA sequence: TGTGCCAGCAGTTACATGCTAGCGGGGGGATTAGATACGCAGTATTTT. Its translation is CASSYMLAGGLDTQYF. The rearrangement joins TRBV6-2 or TRBV6-3 to TRBJ2-3; TRBD2 agrees at 11 bases. From germline, CDR1 is MNHEY and CDR2 SVGEGT. Losses at the gene ends were 2 bases for V and 5 bases for J; bases not matched to a gene: 6. The CDR3 covers 16 residues.

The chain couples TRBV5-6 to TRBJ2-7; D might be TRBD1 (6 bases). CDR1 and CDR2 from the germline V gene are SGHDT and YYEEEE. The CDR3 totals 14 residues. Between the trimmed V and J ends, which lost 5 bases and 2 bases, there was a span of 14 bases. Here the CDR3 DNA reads TGTGCCAGCAGGAGCAGGGGACGCACCTACGAGCAGTACGTC. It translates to CASRSRGRTYEQYV.

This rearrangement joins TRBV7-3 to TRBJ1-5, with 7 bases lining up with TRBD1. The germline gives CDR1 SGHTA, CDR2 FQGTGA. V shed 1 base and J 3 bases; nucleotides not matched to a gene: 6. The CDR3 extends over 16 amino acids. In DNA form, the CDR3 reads TGTGCCAGCAGCTTAAGGGCCAGGGGGACCAATCAGCCCCAGCATTTT. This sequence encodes CASSLRARGTNQPQHF.

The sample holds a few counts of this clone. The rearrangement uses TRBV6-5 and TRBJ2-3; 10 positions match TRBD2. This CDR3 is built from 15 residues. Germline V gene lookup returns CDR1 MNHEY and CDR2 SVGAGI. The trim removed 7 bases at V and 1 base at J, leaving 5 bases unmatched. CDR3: CASMSLAGGTDTQYF. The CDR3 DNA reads TGTGCCAGCATGTCTCTAGCGGGAGGCACAGATACGCAGTATTTT.

DNA for the CDR3: TGTGCCAGCAGTTTATCCCCCTTGACGACAGGGGGTCGTAATTCACCCCTCCACTTT. It encodes CASSLSPLTTGGRNSPLHF. The chain uses TRBV27 and TRBJ1-6; 9 bases fit TRBD1. This CDR3 is 19 amino acids long. Germline CDR1 MNHEY, CDR2 SMNVEV (reference sequence). V was clipped by 0 bases and J by 6 bases; unmatched bases: 12.

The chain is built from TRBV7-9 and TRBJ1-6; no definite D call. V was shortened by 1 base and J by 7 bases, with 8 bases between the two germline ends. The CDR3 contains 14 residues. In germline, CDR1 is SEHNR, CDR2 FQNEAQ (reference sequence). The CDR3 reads CASSLDPGNSPLHF. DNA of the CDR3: TGTGCCAGCAGCTTAGATCCAGGAAATTCACCCCTCCACTTT.

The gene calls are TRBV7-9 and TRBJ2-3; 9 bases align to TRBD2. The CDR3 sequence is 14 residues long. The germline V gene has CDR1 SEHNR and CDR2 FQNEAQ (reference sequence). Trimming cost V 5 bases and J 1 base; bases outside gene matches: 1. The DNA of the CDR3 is TGTGCCAGCAGCAGGACTAGCGGCACAGATACGCAGTATTTT. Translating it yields CASSRTSGTDTQYF.

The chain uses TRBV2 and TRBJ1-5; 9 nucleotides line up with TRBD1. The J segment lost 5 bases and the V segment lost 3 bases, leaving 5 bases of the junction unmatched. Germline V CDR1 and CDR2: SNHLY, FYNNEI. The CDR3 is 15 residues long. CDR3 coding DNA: TGTGCCAGCAGTGATGAACAGGGGGCTTATCAGCCCCAGCATTTT. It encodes CASSDEQGAYQPQHF.